This TCR beta chain was sequenced for a study of Ad26.COV2.S vaccination and SARS-CoV-2 variants. Treatment indicated: 19 received Ad26.COV2.S at low or high dose, single or two shots; 5 received placebo; per-sample allocation not given. The samples were gathered on day 63 after the first injection of vaccine or placebo. The shot given was an Ad26 vector that makes Wuhan-strain SARS-CoV-2 spike. The CDR3 has 13 residues. The V gene's germline CDR1 is MNHNY and CDR2 SVGAGI (reference sequence). Germline trimming cut 6 bases from V and 7 bases from J; bases unmatched to any gene: 6. Method: immunoSEQ multiplex PCR; TCRdb's copy keeps in-frame clones and lacks some. The top ten hold almost 7.5% of the sample, which has 380,000 or so clones, about four fifths seen once. In this sample, this clone turned up a few times. The antigen remains unidentified. General study results and limits: Spike-specific TCR breadth in vaccine recipients exceeded that seen in placebo recipients. Those who received vaccine or placebo ended up with similar non-spike TCR breadth. Responses of T cells in total may have been underestimated by the TCR breadth and depth analyses.

This chain links TRBV6-6 with TRBJ1-5; 7 bases match TRBD1. Sequenced here: peripheral blood, sampled in a trial of Ad26.COV2.S vaccine versus placebo. The origin of this receptor is a person between 18 and 65 years old who received the Ad26.COV2.S COVID-19 vaccine or a placebo. In DNA, the CDR3 is TGTGCCAGCAGGTCACAGGGGCGGCAGCCCCAGCATTTT. It translates to CASRSQGRQPQHF.